The 20 T cell receptor beta chains presented below share a single source sample, sequenced in a study of blood T cell repertoires in COVID-19. Clones were read by immunoSEQ multiplex PCR, and TCRdb kept only the in-frame ones, dropping some. The sample includes 150,000 or so clones, around 87% of them seen just once. The sample consisted of peripheral blood. All receptors derive from an elderly man with acute or convalescent COVID-19.

This clone appeared a single time. The chain has TRBV5-4 and TRBJ2-1; a possible D gene is TRBD2 (6 bases). V lost 3 bases and J lost 4, with 8 bases in between. Germline CDR1 SGHNT, CDR2 YYREEE (reference sequence). The CDR3 has 13 amino acids. The CDR3 nucleotides are TGTGCCAGCAGCTCCGCGGGGTACAATGAGCAGTTCTTC. Its protein product is CASSSAGYNEQFF.

This clone came up a few times. The chain has TRBV7-8 and TRBJ2-5, with a weak D call TRBD2 (6 bases). With 2 bases removed from V and 1 base from J, the gap between germline ends came to 14 bases. This CDR3 comprises 16 residues. The germline V gene has CDR1 SGHVS and CDR2 FQNEAQ. The CDR3 here is CASSLLLGAGQETQYF. In DNA, the CDR3 is TGTGCCAGCAGCTTACTCCTGGGAGCGGGCCAAGAGACCCAGTACTTC.

This chain connects TRBV5-1 to TRBJ1-4, with D unresolved. V was pared by 0 bases and J by 8 bases, with 8 bases between. This CDR3 spans 13 amino acids. From germline, CDR1 is SGHRS and CDR2 YFSETQ. In nucleotides, the CDR3 is TGCGCCAGCAGCTTGGCAGGTCCCGAAAAACTGTTTTTT. Translating it yields CASSLAGPEKLFF.

The chain uses TRBV5-1 and TRBJ1-2; TRBD1 aligns across 9 bases. The CDR3 contains 15 residues. Trimming at V came to 4 bases and at J to 7 bases, leaving 11 bases not matched to a gene. Germline CDR1 SGHRS, CDR2 YFSETQ. This CDR3 is CASSPSPRGQGGYTF. The CDR3 DNA sequence: TGCGCCAGCAGCCCCTCACCAAGGGGACAGGGTGGCTACACCTTC.

The chain carries TRBV10-3 and TRBJ2-7; D may be TRBD1 (5 bases). Between the trimmed V and J ends, which lost 6 bases and 2 bases, there was a span of 14 bases. The germline V gene has CDR1 ENHRY and CDR2 SYGVKD. This CDR3 contains 14 residues. Here the CDR3 reads CAIRGADGTYEQYF. The CDR3 nucleotides are TGTGCCATCAGAGGGGCGGACGGCACCTACGAGCAGTACTTC.

The J gene is TRBJ2-1, the V gene TRBV6-1; D is ambiguous. From germline, CDR1 is MNHNS and CDR2 SASEGT. The CDR3 loop spans 13 amino acids. Trimming left V 0 bases short and J 12 bases short, with 12 bases between. In nucleotides, the CDR3 is TGTGCCAGCAGTGAAGCTGCCTTCATCGGGCAGTTCTTC. Amino acid sequence: CASSEAAFIGQFF.

The chain joins TRBV29-1 to TRBJ2-5, with 11 bases fitting TRBD2. Unmatched junction bases numbered 20, after V lost 6 bases and J lost 2 bases. CDR3 size: 19 residues. Germline values: CDR1 SQVTM, CDR2 ANQGSEA. The CDR3 DNA sequence: TGCAGCGTCCCCACGAACCACCCGGGACTAGCGGCAAGACAAGAGACCCAGTACTTC. Protein product: CSVPTNHPGLAARQETQYF.

V and J are TRBV4-1 and TRBJ1-6; tentative D call: TRBD1 (6 bases). Germline loops: CDR1 MGHRA, CDR2 YSYEKL. CDR3 length: 16 amino acids. V lost 6 bases to trimming and J lost 10 bases, with 22 bases between them. In nucleotides, the CDR3 is TGCGCCAGCAGACCCTTAATACAGGGCCTCGGATCACCCCTCCACTTT. It translates to CASRPLIQGLGSPLHF.

The V gene is TRBV19, the J gene TRBJ1-6, with TRBD1 identical over 11 bases. The CDR3 contains 15 residues. Germline V gives CDR1 LNHDA, CDR2 SQIVND (reference sequence). V gave up 5 bases and J gave up 9 bases; unmatched junction bases: 6. CDR3 sequence (DNA): TGTGCCAGTAGTGAGGGGACAGGGGGATCTTCACCCCTCCACTTT. Translated: CASSEGTGGSSPLHF.

The table lists this clone with a count of one. The V call is TRBV19, the J call TRBJ1-5; D remains ambiguous. Germline V gene sequence: CDR1 LNHDA, CDR2 SQIVND (reference sequence). The CDR3 runs to 17 residues. V gave up 4 bases and J gave up 3 bases, with 19 bases separating them. The CDR3 nucleotides are TGTGCCAGTAGTACCCCCCGTGCAGCGGTGGTCAATCAGCCCCAGCATTTT. Protein product: CASSTPRAAVVNQPQHF.

The genes are TRBV18 and TRBJ2-3; D is possibly TRBD2 (6 bases). The CDR3 totals 15 residues. The germline V gene has CDR1 KGHSH and CDR2 LQKENI. The ends were cut back, 3 bases at V and 6 bases at J, with 16 bases in the middle. The CDR3 region is CASSPPGTPDDTQYF. CDR3 bases: TGTGCCAGCTCACCCCCCGGGACTCCTGACGATACGCAGTATTTT.

The rearrangement joins TRBV29-1 to TRBJ2-7; weak D call: TRBD1 (6 bases). Trimming left V 7 bases short and J 6 bases short, with 25 bases between. The CDR3 sequence is 15 residues long. CDR1 is SQVTM and CDR2 is ANQGSEA in the germline V gene. This CDR3 is CSALIRGVSASEQYF. CDR3 DNA: TGCAGCGCGCTTATCAGGGGAGTCAGCGCCAGCGAGCAGTACTTC.

This rearrangement joins TRBV3-1 (or the pseudogene TRBV3-2) to TRBJ1-2; the D gene is possibly TRBD1 (6 bases). Trimming cost V 0 bases and J 7 bases, with 12 bases left between them. The germline V gene encodes CDR1 LGHDT and CDR2 YNNKEL (reference sequence). This CDR3 comprises 14 residues. The CDR3: CASSQDNGGGGYTF. CDR3 bases: TGTGCCAGCAGCCAAGATAATGGGGGCGGTGGCTACACCTTC.

This chain links TRBV7-8 with TRBJ2-1; 11 positions match TRBD2. The CDR3 is 16 amino acids. In germline, CDR1 is SGHVS, CDR2 FQNEAQ. Germline trimming cut 0 bases from V and 9 bases from J; bases unmatched to any gene: 7. CDR3 region: CASSLAQGLAGGEQFF. The CDR3 nucleotides read TGTGCCAGCAGCTTAGCGCAGGGGCTAGCGGGAGGTGAGCAGTTCTTC.

J is TRBJ2-7 and V is TRBV3-1 (or the pseudogene TRBV3-2); 8 nucleotides line up with TRBD2. V lost 7 bases and J lost 1; bases outside the gene matches: 12. Germline V lookup: CDR1 LGHDT, CDR2 YNNKEL (reference sequence). CDR3 length: 16 amino acids. The chain's CDR3 is CASTPGGREASYEQYF. The DNA of the CDR3 is TGTGCCAGCACTCCGGGCGGGCGGGAGGCTTCCTACGAGCAGTACTTC.

The chain is built from TRBV29-1 and TRBJ2-3, with TRBD2 matching 7 bases. The CDR3 has 13 residues. CDR1 and CDR2 from the germline V gene are SQVTM and ANQGSEA. J lost 7 bases, V lost 2 bases, and 6 bases had no gene match. The DNA for the CDR3 is TGCAGCGTTGAACTAAGCGGGGCGAATACGCAGTATTTT. Translation gives CSVELSGANTQYF.

The V gene is TRBV11-3, the J gene TRBJ1-5, with a tentative D call TRBD1 (6 bases). This CDR3 comprises 16 residues. Deletions cut 3 bases from V and 1 base from J, with 13 bases between. CDR1 and CDR2 (germline): SGHNT, YENEEA. As DNA, the CDR3 is TGTGCCAGCAGCTTCGCAGGGGTCCTCAGCAATCAGCCCCAGCATTTT. Encoded protein: CASSFAGVLSNQPQHF. The full variable domain, rest sourced from reference TRBV11-3 and TRBJ1-5, is EAGVVQSPRYKIIEKKQPVAFWCNPISGHNTLYWYLQNLGQGPELLIRYENEEAVDDSQLPKDRFSAERLKGVDSTLKIQPAELGDSAVYLCASSFAGVLSNQPQHFGDGTRLSIL.

V usage is TRBV5-1 and J usage is TRBJ2-7; 8 nucleotides agree with TRBD2. CDR1 is SGHRS, CDR2 YFSETQ, per germline. V was pared by 5 bases and J by 5 bases, with 21 bases of the junction left unmatched. This CDR3 comprises 18 residues. CDR3 sequence: CASRLRWGLPGGPHEQYF. CDR3 bases: TGCGCCAGCAGGCTTCGGTGGGGGTTACCGGGAGGGCCTCACGAGCAGTACTTC. Full variable domain (missing parts from reference TRBV5-1 and TRBJ2-7): KAGVTQTPRYLIKTRGQQVTLSCSPISGHRSVSWYQQTPGQGLQFLFEYFSETQRNKGNFPGRFSGRQFSNSRSEMNVSTLELGDSALYLCASRLRWGLPGGPHEQYFGPGTRLTVT.

V and J are TRBV6-1 and TRBJ1-1; the D gene is possibly TRBD1 (6 bases). The CDR3 loop spans 14 amino acids. V lost 2 bases and J lost 5, with 12 bases in between. CDR1 and CDR2 (germline): MNHNS, SASEGT. Here the CDR3 reads CASSEIGGRTEAFF. CDR3 nucleotides: TGTGCCAGCAGTGAAATTGGGGGCCGGACTGAAGCTTTCTTT.

The chain has TRBV28 and TRBJ1-2; D possibly corresponds to TRBD1 (5 bases). The germline CDR1 and CDR2 sequences are MDHEN and SYDVKM. The CDR3 length is 12 residues. With 5 bases removed from V and 8 bases from J, the gap between germline ends came to 12 bases. The CDR3 here is CASSPPGNGYTF. The CDR3 coding sequence is TGTGCCAGCAGTCCCCCAGGGAACGGCTACACCTTC.